This TCR beta chain derives from a study of blood T cell repertoires in COVID-19. Study background: The origin of the acute and convalescent COVID-19 samples was the United States, Italy and Spain. PBMCs, B-cell-depleted T cells, or T cells provided the cDNA or gDNA that made up the material.

Authors' processing steps: Nucleated cell number was recorded as an estimate derived from reference gene primer amplification. Here immunoSEQ multiplex PCR was the method, and the copy in TCRdb shows in-frame clones only, minus some. That table supplies the V and J calls and clone size; D and trimming were determined from the DNA. Altogether about 140,000 clones are present, 77% being singletons, with the ten largest covering roughly 10%. From germline, CDR1 is DFQATT and CDR2 SNEGSKA (reference sequence). The CDR3 length is 11 residues. Trimming stripped 6 bases from V and 4 bases from J, with 10 bases between.

The chain couples TRBV20-1 to TRBJ2-7, with a tentative D call TRBD2 (5 bases). Sequenced: peripheral blood. The TCR comes from a woman between 45 and 60 years old with active or convalescent COVID-19. The CDR3 sequence is CSAERGYEQYF. DNA of the CDR3: TGCAGTGCCGAGAGAGGGTACGAGCAGTACTTC.